The sequence of this TCR beta chain was determined in a study of blood T cell repertoires in COVID-19 (TCRdb year 2020). As for the study more broadly: Collaborator samples came from the United States, Italy and Spain and covered acute and convalescent phases of COVID-19. The prospective study material was composed of cDNA or gDNA derived from T cells, B-cell-depleted T cells, or PBMCs. HLA class I and class II types, where available, came from metadata supplied by the sample provider rather than from assay-based typing. Samples came from the ongoing ImmuneRACE study (first 160 participants) plus 1,254 subjects from 6 global collaborators. The sample metadata nearly always contained a de-identified subject ID, COVID-19 status, age in years and sex. Subjects who had been exposed to COVID-19, were actively infected with it, or had recovered from it provided the deeply sampled blood TCRbeta repertoires that made up the dataset. The repertoires were released in a freely available public database intended as a resource for research on the immune response to SARS-CoV-2. What the research found in general, with its limitations: The quantity of clinical and demographic metadata differed by source and by participant and was supplied without curation.

As to this clone: Its antigen has not been determined. No clone much larger than this one lies a single base away; base qualities are absent.

Each collaborating institution followed its own protocols to collect whole blood in K2EDTA tubes. For TCRbeta analysis, collaborators shipped samples in one of three forms: frozen whole blood, isolated PBMCs, or DNA extracted from either of those sample types. TCRbeta CDR3 regions were amplified from genomic DNA by means of the immunoSEQ Assay, a bias-controlled multiplex PCR. For the original study's pipeline: Within the assay, amplification of reference gene primers was used to estimate how many nucleated cells each sample contained. To quantify the absolute abundance of each unique TCRbeta CDR3 rearrangement, sequence reads were collapsed and filtered. For each sample, productive Simpson clonality was calculated as the square root of Simpson's diversity index across productive rearrangements. In its TCRdb copy, this immuneACCESS table keeps in-frame sequences only and misses some clones. Where compared with another copy, unresolved V genes explain less than half of these, and the others have no known cause. Clone size and V and J calls were adopted from that table, with D and trimming inferred from the DNA. This sample gives a few hundred thousand clones in total; roughly 82% of them show up just once. Of the sample, around 13% falls within the top ten clones.

The germline V gene encodes CDR1 MDHEN and CDR2 SYDVKM. The CDR3 spans 14 residues, from the cysteine through the phenylalanine. Only the CDR3 DNA is retained, 42 bases long and in frame from the first base. For this chain, trimming is 5 bases at the V end and 2 bases at the J end, and the number of junction bases without a gene match is 5. This clonotype was sampled from a human donor in a cohort sampled during active COVID-19. The rearranged chain carries TRBV28 and TRBJ1-2; 7 bases in the junction line up with TRBD1. Specimen: peripheral blood. The nucleotides are TGTGCCAGCAGTATAATACAGGGGAACTATGGCTACACCTTC. Its coded protein is CASSIIQGNYGYTF.